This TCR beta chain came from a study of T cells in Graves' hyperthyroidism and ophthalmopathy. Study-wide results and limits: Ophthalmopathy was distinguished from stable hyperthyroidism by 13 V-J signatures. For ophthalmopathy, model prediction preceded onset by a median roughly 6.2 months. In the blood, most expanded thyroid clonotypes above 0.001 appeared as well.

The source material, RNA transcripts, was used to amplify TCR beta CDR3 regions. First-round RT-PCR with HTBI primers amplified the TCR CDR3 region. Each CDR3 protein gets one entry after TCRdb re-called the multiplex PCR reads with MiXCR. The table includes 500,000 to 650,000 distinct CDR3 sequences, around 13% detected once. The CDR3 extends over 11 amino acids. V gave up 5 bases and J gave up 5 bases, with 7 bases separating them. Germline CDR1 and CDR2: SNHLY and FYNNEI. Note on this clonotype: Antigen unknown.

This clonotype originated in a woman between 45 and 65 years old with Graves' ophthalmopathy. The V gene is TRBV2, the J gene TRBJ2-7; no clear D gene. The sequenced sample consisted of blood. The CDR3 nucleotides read TGTGCCAGCAGTCAAATGGACGAGCAGTACTTC. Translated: CASSQMDEQYF. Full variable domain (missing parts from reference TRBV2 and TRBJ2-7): EPEVTQTPSHQVTQMGQEVILRCVPISNHLYFYWYRQILGQKVEFLVSFYNNEISEKSEIFDDQFSVERPDGSNFTLKIRSTKLEDSAMYFCASSQMDEQYFGPGTRLTVT.